These 21 T cell receptor beta chains originate from one sample sequenced in a study of T-cell memory formation after mild COVID-19. TCRdb reprocessed the 5' RACE reads with MiXCR, giving one entry per CDR3 protein. The sample includes 550,000 to 600,000 distinct CDR3 sequences, about 20% of them seen just once. The source material was PBMCs or a T cell subset sorted from them (not recorded which). Receptors originate from an adult woman who had mild COVID-19 (a few samples of this study predate the infection). Cell type and time point are not known.

This clonotype appeared a few times. The V and J genes are TRBV16 and TRBJ2-7; no definite D call. The V end lost 2 bases, the J end lost 3 bases, and 8 bases lay between the germline ends. Per germline, CDR1 KGHSY and CDR2 FQNENV. The CDR3 has 13 amino acids. The CDR3 region has the DNA TGTGCCAGCAGCCAAAACAGTCACTACGAGCAGTACTTC. Residues: CASSQNSHYEQYF.

This sequence joins TRBV5-1 and TRBJ1-2, with 7 bases matching TRBD1. The CDR3 runs to 14 residues. V was clipped by 0 bases and J by 4 bases; unmatched bases: 3. Germline lookup yields CDR1 SGHRS and CDR2 YFSETQ. The DNA of the CDR3 is TGCGCCAGCAGCTTGGCCGGGACAGCCTATGGCTACACCTTC. This translates into CASSLAGTAYGYTF.

This clonotype was detected only a few times. CDR3 sequence (DNA): TGTGCCAGCAGCACCCAGGGTCATGAGCAGTTCTTC. This encodes CASSTQGHEQFF. The chain uses TRBV21-1 and TRBJ2-1; no DNA check was done on the table's D call, TRBD1. TRBV21-1 is a pseudogene locus. The CDR3 is made up of 12 amino acids.

This clonotype was detected only a few times. This chain uses TRBV3-1 with TRBJ2-7; D not resolved. V lost 3 bases and J lost 2, with 5 bases in between. Germline V gives CDR1 LGHDT, CDR2 YNNKEL (reference sequence). This CDR3 comprises 12 residues. CDR3 in amino acids: CASSQTPYEQYF. DNA of the CDR3: TGTGCCAGCAGCCAGACCCCCTACGAGCAGTACTTC.

This clonotype was seen repeatedly, ten times or more. This chain uses TRBV4-2 with TRBJ2-2, with D unclear. The CDR3 is 14 amino acids. V lost 0 bases to trimming and J lost 7 bases, with 9 bases between them. In germline, CDR1 is LGHNA, CDR2 YNFKEQ. The CDR3 sequence is CASSQDPPIGELFF. DNA for the CDR3: TGTGCCAGCAGCCAAGACCCTCCAATCGGGGAGCTGTTTTTT.

This clonotype was seen more than once but under ten times. The chain recombines TRBV6-6 with TRBJ2-7; tentative D call: TRBD2 (5 bases). The CDR3 spans 15 residues. Germline CDR1 reads MNHNY; CDR2 reads SVGAGI (reference sequence). V was shortened by 1 base and J by 5 bases, with 15 bases between the two germline ends. CDR3 in amino acids: CASSYLGLDGDEQYF. The DNA of the CDR3 is TGTGCCAGCAGTTACTTGGGTCTCGACGGGGACGAGCAGTACTTC.

The J gene is TRBJ2-1, the V gene TRBV27; no reliable D call. The CDR3 length is 13 residues. CDR1 is MNHEY, CDR2 SMNVEV, per germline (reference sequence). V dropped 3 bases and J dropped 9 bases, with 12 bases sitting between them. The CDR3 region is CASSFSASGEQFF. DNA for the CDR3: TGTGCCAGCAGTTTTTCTGCCTCGGGTGAGCAGTTCTTC.

This clonotype has just a few counts. V is TRBV20-1 and J is TRBJ2-3; TRBD2 is a possible D gene (5 bases). The V end lost 3 bases, the J end lost 4 bases, and 8 bases lay between the germline ends. The CDR3 spans 12 residues. Germline lookup yields CDR1 DFQATT and CDR2 SNEGSKA (reference sequence). CDR3 coding DNA: TGCAGTGCTAGGGGCGGGCCAGATACGCAGTATTTT. Its translation: CSARGGPDTQYF.

Many counts were recorded for this clonotype. The rearrangement links TRBV9 to TRBJ2-7; D unclear. Germline loops: CDR1 SGDLS, CDR2 YYNGEE. V shed 0 bases and J shed 0 bases, with 7 bases lying between them. The CDR3 loop spans 14 amino acids. The CDR3 DNA reads TGTGCCAGCAGCGTAGCTTCAGGCTCCTACGAGCAGTACTTC. Translation gives CASSVASGSYEQYF. Combining the CDR3 with reference TRBV9 and TRBJ2-7 gives the whole variable domain DSGVTQTPKHLITATGQRVTLRCSPRSGDLSVYWYQQSLDQGLQFLIQYYNGEERAKGNILERFSAQQFPDLHSELNLSSLELGDSALYFCASSVASGSYEQYFGPGTRLTVT.

The J gene is TRBJ2-1, the V gene TRBV7-9; 8 positions agree with TRBD2. Trimming at V came to 5 bases and at J to 9 bases, leaving 15 bases not matched to a gene. The CDR3 covers 16 residues. The germline V gene encodes CDR1 SEHNR and CDR2 FQNEAQ (reference sequence). CDR3 loop: CASSPPSGRWFGEQFF. The CDR3 bases are TGTGCCAGCAGCCCCCCAAGCGGGAGATGGTTTGGTGAGCAGTTCTTC.

A few counts support this clonotype. The rearrangement uses TRBV5-1 and TRBJ2-5; 7 bases line up with TRBD1. This CDR3 has 14 amino acids. V lost 6 bases to trimming and J lost 1 base; unmatched junction nucleotides: 6. Germline V gene sequence: CDR1 SGHRS, CDR2 YFSETQ. CDR3 nucleotide sequence: TGCGCCAGCAACCCGGGACAGACCCAAGAGACCCAGTACTTC. Its protein product is CASNPGQTQETQYF.

This clonotype was found a few times. The gene calls are TRBV9 and TRBJ2-5, with 7 bases lining up with TRBD2. The CDR3 spans 14 residues. The trim removed 0 bases at V and 9 bases at J, leaving 8 bases unmatched. The germline V gene has CDR1 SGDLS and CDR2 YYNGEE. CDR3 bases: TGTGCCAGCAGCGTAGATGGGGGAGGGGTGCCCCAGTACTTC. This encodes CASSVDGGGVPQYF.

The rearrangement links TRBV7-6 to TRBJ1-3, with 7 bases matching TRBD1. V trimming: 5 bases; J trimming: 7 bases; junction bases outside the gene matches: 8. The CDR3 contains 14 residues. Germline V gene data show CDR1 as SGHVS and CDR2 as FNYEAQ. CDR3 region: CASSLLGGMNTIYF. Written as DNA, the CDR3 is TGTGCCAGCAGCCTCCTAGGGGGCATGAACACCATATATTTT.

The chain couples TRBV20-1 to TRBJ2-7; D uncertain. CDR1 is DFQATT, CDR2 SNEGSKA, per germline (reference sequence). This CDR3 is built from 14 residues. Between the trimmed V and J ends, which lost 3 bases and 0 bases, there was a span of 12 bases. In DNA form, the CDR3 reads TGCAGTGCTAGTGGAAGGCCGTACTCCTACGAGCAGTACTTC. Its translation: CSASGRPYSYEQYF.

The chain's CDR3 is CASIPGQGGGTGELFF. In DNA form, the CDR3 reads TGTGCCAGCATACCGGGACAGGGGGGAGGCACCGGGGAGCTGTTTTTT. This chain links TRBV6-5 with TRBJ2-2; TRBD1 matches 11 bases. Germline trimming cut 7 bases from V and 4 bases from J; bases unmatched to any gene: 8. The V gene's germline CDR1 is MNHEY and CDR2 SVGAGI. The CDR3 loop spans 16 amino acids.

The CDR3 nucleotides read TGTGCCAGCACCGGGCCGGACAGGGGGGACGAGCAGTACTTC. This codes for CASTGPDRGDEQYF. The chain recombines TRBV2 with TRBJ2-7; TRBD1 aligns across 10 bases. The V segment lost 7 bases and the J segment 5 bases; nucleotides outside the gene matches: 8. The CDR3 sequence is 14 residues long. Germline assignment: CDR1 SNHLY and CDR2 FYNNEI.

There are a few counts of this clonotype. The rearrangement joins TRBV25-1 to TRBJ1-1; D is ambiguous. Germline V gene sequence: CDR1 MGHDK, CDR2 SYGVNS. The ends were cut back, 6 bases at V and 0 bases at J, with 14 bases in the middle. This CDR3 has 15 residues. The CDR3 is CASSPQGKMNTEAFF. DNA for the CDR3: TGTGCCAGCAGCCCCCAAGGAAAAATGAACACTGAAGCTTTCTTT.

The gene calls are TRBV30 and TRBJ2-2, with 13 bases matching TRBD2. J gave up 7 bases and V 0 bases, and 17 bases lay outside the gene matches. This CDR3 contains 20 residues. Germline CDR1 and CDR2: GTSNPN and SVGIG (reference sequence). CDR3 DNA: TGTGCCTGGAGTGTACAGTTCTGGACTAGCGGGAGAGGTGCCAACGGGGAGCTGTTTTTT. Amino acids: CAWSVQFWTSGRGANGELFF.

The J gene is TRBJ1-1, the V gene TRBV19; D is undetermined. V lost 0 bases and J 3 bases, leaving 5 bases between the germline ends. Germline values: CDR1 LNHDA, CDR2 SQIVND (reference sequence). There are 13 residues in the CDR3. In nucleotides, the CDR3 is TGTGCCAGTAGTATAGAGAGGGACACTGAAGCTTTCTTT. It translates to CASSIERDTEAFF.

A few counts support this clonotype. The rearrangement links TRBV5-1 to TRBJ2-3, with 8 bases fitting TRBD1. Germline trimming cut 4 bases from V and 4 bases from J; bases unmatched to any gene: 8. The CDR3 contains 15 residues. CDR1 SGHRS and CDR2 YFSETQ come from the germline V gene. CDR3 sequence: CASSTGQGWSDTQYF. The CDR3 bases are TGCGCCAGCAGCACCGGACAGGGTTGGTCAGATACGCAGTATTTT.

The rearrangement joins TRBV7-6 to TRBJ2-5; D may be TRBD1 (5 bases). Germline V CDR1 and CDR2: SGHVS, FNYEAQ. Trimming took off 3 bases at V and 10 bases at J, with 18 bases between the two ends. The CDR3 consists of 14 residues. CDR3 residues: CASSFSRGSLGQYF. The DNA of the CDR3 is TGTGCCAGCAGCTTTTCAAGGGGCTCGTTGGGCCAGTACTTC.